This entry lists 29 T cell receptor beta chains sequenced from one sample in a study of blood T cell repertoires in COVID-19. Method: immunoSEQ multiplex PCR; TCRdb's copy keeps in-frame clones and lacks some. Found here are tens of thousands of clones, about four fifths of them singletons; the top ten hold 15% to 20%. The sequencing sample was made of peripheral blood. The receptor source for this set is a human donor in a cohort sampled during active COVID-19.

CDR3 region: CASSHDSYYGYTF. The CDR3 DNA reads as TGTGCCAGCAGTCACGACAGCTACTATGGCTACACCTTC. V gene TRBV6-5 combines with J gene TRBJ1-2, with D possibly matching TRBD1 (5 bases). The V end was cut by 5 bases, the J end by 3 bases, with 10 bases between. CDR1 and CDR2 from the germline V gene are MNHEY and SVGAGI. This CDR3 contains 13 residues.

J is TRBJ1-5 and V is TRBV24-1; D might be TRBD1 (6 bases). The germline gives CDR1 KGHDR, CDR2 SFDVKD. CDR3 length: 13 amino acids. V was clipped by 10 bases and J by 6 bases, with 15 bases between them. CDR3 sequence (DNA): TGTGCCACTTCGGGAGGGGGGGGTCAGCCCCAGCATTTT. The encoded protein is CATSGGGGQPQHF.

The gene calls are TRBV28 and TRBJ2-7; D unresolved. Germline loops: CDR1 MDHEN, CDR2 SYDVKM. This CDR3 has 13 residues. V gave up 3 bases and J gave up 2 bases, with 8 bases separating them. CDR3 amino acids: CASSFRETYEQYF. CDR3 DNA: TGTGCCAGCAGTTTTCGTGAGACCTACGAGCAGTACTTC.

This clone was observed once. The chain joins TRBV19 to TRBJ1-2; 11 bases align to TRBD1. The CDR3 runs 15 residues. The germline V gene encodes CDR1 LNHDA and CDR2 SQIVND (reference sequence). Losses at the gene ends were 4 bases for V and 4 bases for J; bases not matched to a gene: 5. CDR3 residues: CASSNRDRGAYGYTF. CDR3 coding DNA: TGTGCCAGTAGTAACCGGGACAGGGGGGCCTATGGCTACACCTTC. The full variable domain, completed using reference TRBV19 and TRBJ1-2, is DGGITQSPKYLFRKEGQNVTLSCEQNLNHDAMYWYRQDPGQGLRLIYYSQIVNDFQKGDIAEGYSVSREKKESFPLTVTSAQKNPTAFYLCASSNRDRGAYGYTFGSGTRLTVV.

The rearrangement links TRBV5-1 to TRBJ2-5, with 7 bases matching TRBD2. CDR3 length: 15 residues. CDR1 and CDR2 from the germline V gene are SGHRS and YFSETQ. Trimming removed 5 bases from V and 5 bases from J; junction bases left unmatched: 12. The CDR3 coding sequence is TGCGCCAGCAGGTACAATGCGGGAGATGGGGAGACCCAGTACTTC. This encodes CASRYNAGDGETQYF.

The gene calls are TRBV27 and TRBJ1-4, with D unresolved. The germline V gene encodes CDR1 MNHEY and CDR2 SMNVEV (reference sequence). This CDR3 contains 13 residues. V gave up 6 bases and J gave up 6 bases, with 11 bases separating them. For the CDR3, the DNA is TGTGCCAGCAGCCTGACTCGGTATGAAAAACTGTTTTTT. This gives the protein CASSLTRYEKLFF.

This sequence joins TRBV28 and TRBJ2-1, with D possibly TRBD2 on 6 matching bases. V was clipped by 3 bases and J by 0 bases, with 9 bases between them. Per the germline V gene, CDR1 is MDHEN and CDR2 is SYDVKM. The CDR3 contains 15 residues. CDR3 sequence reads: CASSFASVSYNEQFF. CDR3 nucleotides: TGTGCCAGCAGTTTCGCTAGCGTCTCCTACAATGAGCAGTTCTTC.

The rearrangement uses TRBV6-5 and TRBJ1-6, with 9 positions matching TRBD1. Per the germline V gene, CDR1 is MNHEY and CDR2 is SVGAGI. The CDR3 runs 15 residues. V gave up 6 bases and J gave up 6 bases; unmatched junction bases: 6. The CDR3 reads CASRPGQGFNSPLHF. In DNA, the CDR3 is TGTGCCAGCAGGCCGGGACAGGGTTTTAATTCACCCCTCCACTTT.

The rearrangement uses TRBV7-9 and TRBJ2-5; perhaps TRBD2 as D (6 bases). Germline V lookup: CDR1 SEHNR, CDR2 FQNEAQ (reference sequence). The ends were cut back, 11 bases at V and 5 bases at J, with 18 bases in the middle. This CDR3 has 13 residues. CDR3 DNA: TGTGCCTGGGCCGGGGGAGAAGTGGAGACCCAGTACTTC. It codes for CAWAGGEVETQYF.

The chain is built from TRBV6-5 and TRBJ1-4; 8 nucleotides align to TRBD1. Losses at the gene ends were 6 bases for V and 4 bases for J; bases not matched to a gene: 7. Germline CDR1 reads MNHEY; CDR2 reads SVGAGI. This CDR3 spans 15 amino acids. The CDR3 DNA follows: TGTGCCAGCAGCGTCGGACAGGGCTTTAATGAAAAACTGTTTTTT. This sequence encodes CASSVGQGFNEKLFF.

The chain links TRBV7-2 to TRBJ2-7; a weak D match, TRBD2 (5 bases). V lost 1 base and J lost 3, with 13 bases in between. This CDR3 is built from 15 residues. Germline V CDR1 and CDR2: SGHTA, FQGNSA. The CDR3 loop is CASSLGGVAFYEQYF. CDR3 DNA: TGTGCCAGCAGCTTAGGGGGAGTGGCTTTCTACGAGCAGTACTTC.

A note on this clone: One junction end disagrees with the germline gene, perhaps due to a read error. This chain links TRBV30 with TRBJ1-6, with 7 bases matching TRBD1. CDR1 and CDR2 from the germline V gene are GTSNPN and SVGIG (reference sequence). This CDR3 region has 13 residues. This CDR3 is CAWAGTVYSPLHF. The CDR3 DNA follows: TGTGCCTGGGCTGGGACAGTGTATTCGCCCCTCCACTTT.

The J gene is TRBJ2-5, the V gene TRBV14; 10 positions agree with TRBD2. The V gene's germline CDR1 is SGHDN and CDR2 FVKESK. The CDR3 runs to 17 residues. Trimming cost V 1 base and J 5 bases; bases outside gene matches: 10. The CDR3 nucleotides read TGTGCCAGCAGCCAAGGACTCCTAGCGGGAGTTACGGAGACCCAGTACTTC. Protein: CASSQGLLAGVTETQYF. Drawing the rest from reference TRBV14 and TRBJ2-5, the complete variable domain is EAGVTQFPSHSVIEKGQTVTLRCDPISGHDNLYWYRRVMGKEIKFLLHFVKESKQDESGMPNNRFLAERTGGTYSTLKVQPAELEDSGVYFCASSQGLLAGVTETQYFGPGTRLLVL.

The V gene is TRBV6-6, the J gene TRBJ1-6; D gene ambiguous. CDR1 and CDR2 (germline): MNHNY, SVGAGI (reference sequence). The CDR3 is 14 residues long. Deletions cut 2 bases from V and 5 bases from J, with 7 bases between. This chain's CDR3 is CASSYAVNNSPLHF. The CDR3 DNA follows: TGTGCCAGCAGTTACGCGGTGAATAATTCACCCCTCCACTTT.

The sample holds one count of this clone. The genes are TRBV3-1 (or the pseudogene TRBV3-2) and TRBJ2-5, with a weak D call TRBD2 (5 bases). Trimming removed 4 bases from V and 10 bases from J, with 19 bases in between. This CDR3 has 14 residues. CDR1 LGHDT and CDR2 YNNKEL come from the germline V gene (reference sequence). This chain's CDR3 is CASSPSSSTAGQYF. The CDR3 DNA reads TGTGCCAGCAGCCCTTCCTCGAGTACGGCGGGCCAGTACTTC.

The rearrangement uses TRBV27 and TRBJ2-3; D is uncertain. The CDR3 covers 15 residues. Trimming shortened V by 3 bases and J by 2 bases, and 12 bases separated the two germline ends. Germline V gene lookup returns CDR1 MNHEY and CDR2 SMNVEV (reference sequence). CDR3 bases: TGTGCCAGCAGTTTGACGGGTCCCGACACAGATACGCAGTATTTT. This sequence encodes CASSLTGPDTDTQYF.

The chain is built from TRBV2 and TRBJ1-5; D call uncertain. Germline V CDR1 and CDR2: SNHLY, FYNNEI. CDR3 size: 13 residues. V was pared by 8 bases and J by 0 bases, with 8 bases between. The CDR3 DNA follows: TGTGCCAGCGGCGGATATAGCAATCAGCCCCAGCATTTT. Its protein product is CASGGYSNQPQHF.

The chain has TRBV18 and TRBJ2-1; 7 bases are a match to TRBD2. CDR3 length equals 13 residues. Germline V gene data show CDR1 as KGHSH and CDR2 as LQKENI. Trimming cost V 5 bases and J 6 bases; bases outside gene matches: 4. CDR3 nucleotide sequence: TGTGCCAGCTCAAACCGACTAGCCAATGAGCAGTTCTTC. Protein sequence: CASSNRLANEQFF.

V is TRBV28 and J is TRBJ2-7; D is possibly TRBD2 (6 bases). V gave up 6 bases and J gave up 0 bases, with 15 bases separating them. The CDR3 has 15 residues. CDR1 MDHEN and CDR2 SYDVKM come from the germline V gene. CDR3 DNA sequence: TGTGCCAGCAGCTCGGGGGTGCACATCTCCTACGAGCAGTACTTC. Encoded protein: CASSSGVHISYEQYF.

This clone was counted only a few times. One junction end does not reproduce the germline sequence, and a read error may be involved. The gene calls are TRBV7-9 and TRBJ2-1; D perhaps matches TRBD1 (6 bases). The CDR3 is 14 residues long. The germline V gene encodes CDR1 SEHNR and CDR2 FQNEAQ (reference sequence). This CDR3 reads CASSLGTEPLRLVF. The DNA of the CDR3 is TGTGCCAGCAGCTTAGGGACAGAGCCTCTTCGACTGGTCTTC.

J is TRBJ1-2 and V is TRBV21-1. TRBV21-1 is classified as a pseudogene. There are 13 residues in the CDR3. CDR3: CASSKVGGTTYTF. The CDR3 DNA sequence: TGTGCCAGCAGCAAAGTCGGGGGGACCACCTACACCTTC.

V gene TRBV28 combines with J gene TRBJ1-1; perhaps TRBD1 as D (6 bases). Germline V CDR1 and CDR2: MDHEN, SYDVKM. Trimming took off 1 base at V and 1 base at J, with 10 bases between the two ends. The CDR3 runs 15 residues. CDR3 DNA: TGTGCCAGCAGTTTATCGCGGACAGCGAACACTGAAGCTTTCTTT. Amino acids: CASSLSRTANTEAFF. Based on the CDR3 plus reference TRBV28 and TRBJ1-1, the full variable domain is DVKVTQSSRYLVKRTGEKVFLECVQDMDHENMFWYRQDPGLGLRLIYFSYDVKMKEKGDIPEGYSVSREKKERFSLILESASTNQTSMYLCASSLSRTANTEAFFGQGTRLTVV.

V is TRBV5-6 and J is TRBJ1-6; D not certain. Trimming took off 1 base at V and 5 bases at J, with 10 bases between the two ends. Germline loops: CDR1 SGHDT, CDR2 YYEEEE. The CDR3 is 15 residues long. CDR3 loop: CASSLRGGNNSPLHF. The CDR3 DNA reads TGTGCCAGCAGCTTGCGCGGTGGAAATAATTCACCCCTCCACTTT.

The chain employs TRBV28 and TRBJ1-2, with D possibly being TRBD1 (6 bases). The CDR3 is 14 residues long. Looked up from germline, CDR1 is MDHEN and CDR2 is SYDVKM. V was clipped by 4 bases and J by 8 bases, with 17 bases between them. CDR3 loop: CASSSRTGLKGYTF. The CDR3 DNA follows: TGTGCCAGCAGTTCCCGTACAGGGTTAAAGGGCTACACCTTC.

The chain joins TRBV29-1 to TRBJ2-7; D is ambiguous. Deletions cut 2 bases from V and 0 bases from J, with 5 bases between. Germline V gives CDR1 SQVTM, CDR2 ANQGSEA. This CDR3 comprises 12 residues. CDR3 region: CSVESSSYEQYF. Here the CDR3 DNA reads TGCAGCGTTGAATCTAGCTCCTACGAGCAGTACTTC.

The V call is TRBV18, the J call TRBJ1-1; the D is unclear. The CDR3 sequence is 11 residues long. With 6 bases removed from V and 5 bases from J, the gap between germline ends came to 7 bases. CDR1 KGHSH and CDR2 LQKENI come from the germline V gene. CDR3 nucleotide sequence: TGTGCCAGCTCGCCTAAAACTGAAGCTTTCTTT. This sequence encodes CASSPKTEAFF.

In its sample, this clone was seen once. The chain uses TRBV10-3 and TRBJ2-7; TRBD1 might be the D (6 bases). Germline V gene data show CDR1 as ENHRY and CDR2 as SYGVKD. The CDR3 loop spans 12 amino acids. The V and J ends lost 6 bases and 6 bases respectively, with 12 bases between them. CDR3 bases: TGTGCCATCAGCCCACAACAGGGCGAGCAGTACTTC. It codes for CAISPQQGEQYF.

The CDR3 protein is CASSSRQGGTSPLHF. CDR3 nucleotide sequence: TGTGCCAGCAGCTCTCGACAGGGAGGCACTTCACCCCTCCACTTT. The J gene is TRBJ1-6, the V gene TRBV11-2, with 7 bases identical to TRBD1. The trim removed 4 bases at V and 9 bases at J, leaving 9 bases unmatched. Germline V CDR1 and CDR2: SGHAT, FQNNGV. This CDR3 is built from 15 residues.

The CDR3, as DNA: TGCGCCAGCAGCTTGTCTAGGCCCTCCTACGAGCAGTACTTC. It translates to CASSLSRPSYEQYF. This chain uses TRBV5-1 with TRBJ2-7, with D unclear. Germline-derived CDR1 and CDR2 are SGHRS and YFSETQ. The V gene lost 1 base and the J gene lost 0 bases, with 8 bases spanning the gap. This CDR3 spans 14 amino acids.